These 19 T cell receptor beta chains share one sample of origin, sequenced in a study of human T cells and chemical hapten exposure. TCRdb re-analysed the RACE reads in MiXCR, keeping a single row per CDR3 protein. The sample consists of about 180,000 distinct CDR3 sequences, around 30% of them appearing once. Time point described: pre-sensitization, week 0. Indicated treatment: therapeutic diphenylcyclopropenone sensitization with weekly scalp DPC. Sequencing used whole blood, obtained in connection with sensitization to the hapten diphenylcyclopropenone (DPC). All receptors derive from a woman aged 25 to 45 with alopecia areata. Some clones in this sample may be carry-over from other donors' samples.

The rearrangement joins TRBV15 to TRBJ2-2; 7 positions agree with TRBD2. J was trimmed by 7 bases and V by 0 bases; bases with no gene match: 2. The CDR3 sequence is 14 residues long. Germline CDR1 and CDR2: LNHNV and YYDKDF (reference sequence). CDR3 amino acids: CATSRDRGGGELFF. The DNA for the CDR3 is TGTGCCACCAGCAGAGATCGCGGGGGCGGGGAGCTGTTTTTT.

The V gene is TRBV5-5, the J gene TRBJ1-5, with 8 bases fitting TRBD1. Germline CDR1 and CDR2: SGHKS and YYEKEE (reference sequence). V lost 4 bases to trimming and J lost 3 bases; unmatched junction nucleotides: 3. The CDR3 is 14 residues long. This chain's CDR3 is CASSRGQDNQPQHF. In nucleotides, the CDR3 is TGTGCCAGCAGCCGGGGACAGGACAATCAGCCCCAGCATTTT.

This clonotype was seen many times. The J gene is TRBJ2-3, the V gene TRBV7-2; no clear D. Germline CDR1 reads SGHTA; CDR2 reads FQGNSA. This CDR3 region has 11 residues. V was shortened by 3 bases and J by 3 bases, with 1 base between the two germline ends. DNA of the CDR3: TGTGCCAGCAGCTTTACAGATACGCAGTATTTT. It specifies CASSFTDTQYF.

The CDR3 DNA is TGTGCCAGCACCAAGGGAGGGTTTGGCAATCAGCCCCAGCATTTT. This translates into CASTKGGFGNQPQHF. The chain recombines TRBV6-2 or TRBV6-3 with TRBJ1-5, with D unclear. Germline assignment: CDR1 MNHEY and CDR2 SVGEGT. The CDR3 runs 15 residues. Trimming left V 7 bases short and J 2 bases short, with 15 bases between.

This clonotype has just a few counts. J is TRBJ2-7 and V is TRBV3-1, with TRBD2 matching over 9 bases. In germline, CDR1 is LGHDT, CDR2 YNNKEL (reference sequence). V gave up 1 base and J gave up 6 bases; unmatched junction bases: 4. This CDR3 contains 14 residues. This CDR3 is CASSQGGRAVEQYF. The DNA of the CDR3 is TGTGCCAGCAGCCAAGGCGGGAGGGCGGTCGAGCAGTACTTC.

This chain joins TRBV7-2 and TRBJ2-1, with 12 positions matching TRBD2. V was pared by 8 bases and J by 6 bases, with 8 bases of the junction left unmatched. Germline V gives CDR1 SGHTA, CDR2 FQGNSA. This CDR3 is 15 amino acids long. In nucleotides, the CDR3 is TGTGCCAGCGGCCGGACTAGCGGGAATTTCAATGAGCAGTTCTTC. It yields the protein CASGRTSGNFNEQFF.

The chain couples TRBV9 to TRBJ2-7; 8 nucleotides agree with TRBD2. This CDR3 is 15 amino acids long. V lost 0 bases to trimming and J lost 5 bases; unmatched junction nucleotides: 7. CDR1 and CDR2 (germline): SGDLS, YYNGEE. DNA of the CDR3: TGTGCCAGCAGCGTAGCTCCAGCGGGAGCACACGAGCAGTACTTC. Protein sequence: CASSVAPAGAHEQYF. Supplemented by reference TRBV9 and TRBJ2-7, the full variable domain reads DSGVTQTPKHLITATGQRVTLRCSPRSGDLSVYWYQQSLDQGLQFLIQYYNGEERAKGNILERFSAQQFPDLHSELNLSSLELGDSALYFCASSVAPAGAHEQYFGPGTRLTVT.

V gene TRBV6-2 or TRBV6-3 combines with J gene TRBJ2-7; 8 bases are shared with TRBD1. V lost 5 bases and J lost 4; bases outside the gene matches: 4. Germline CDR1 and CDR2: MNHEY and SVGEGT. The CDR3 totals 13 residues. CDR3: CASSRDRGYEQYF. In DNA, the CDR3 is TGTGCCAGCAGTCGCGACAGGGGATACGAGCAGTACTTC.

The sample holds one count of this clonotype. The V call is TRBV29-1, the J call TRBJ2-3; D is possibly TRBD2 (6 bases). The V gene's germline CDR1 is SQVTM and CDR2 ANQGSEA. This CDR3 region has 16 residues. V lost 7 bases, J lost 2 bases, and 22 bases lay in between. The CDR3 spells CSAFSASEQITDTQYF. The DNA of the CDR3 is TGCAGCGCGTTCTCCGCTAGCGAACAGATCACAGATACGCAGTATTTT.

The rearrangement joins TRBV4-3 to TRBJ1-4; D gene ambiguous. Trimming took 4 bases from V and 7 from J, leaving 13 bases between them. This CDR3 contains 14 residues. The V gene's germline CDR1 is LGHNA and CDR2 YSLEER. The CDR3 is CASSPKAVAEKLFF. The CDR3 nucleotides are TGCGCCAGCAGCCCCAAGGCGGTCGCTGAAAAACTGTTTTTT.

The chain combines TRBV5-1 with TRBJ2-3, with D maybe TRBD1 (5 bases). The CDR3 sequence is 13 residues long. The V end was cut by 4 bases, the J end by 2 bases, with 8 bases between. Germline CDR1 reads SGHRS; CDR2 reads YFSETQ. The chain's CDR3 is CASSPDNTDTQYF. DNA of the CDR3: TGCGCCAGCAGCCCGGACAACACAGATACGCAGTATTTT.

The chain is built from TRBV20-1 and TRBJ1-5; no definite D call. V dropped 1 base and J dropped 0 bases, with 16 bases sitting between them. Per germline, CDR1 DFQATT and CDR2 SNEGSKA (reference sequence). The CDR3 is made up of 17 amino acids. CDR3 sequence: CSARGRQVSYSNQPQHF. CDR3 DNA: TGCAGTGCTAGAGGTCGGCAAGTTTCGTATAGCAATCAGCCCCAGCATTTT.

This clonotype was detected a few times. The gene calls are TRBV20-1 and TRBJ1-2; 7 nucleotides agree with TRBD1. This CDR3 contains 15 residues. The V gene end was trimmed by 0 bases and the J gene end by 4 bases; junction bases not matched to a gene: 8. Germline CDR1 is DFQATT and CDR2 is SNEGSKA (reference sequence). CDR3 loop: CSARDTGVTIYGYTF. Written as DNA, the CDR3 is TGCAGTGCTAGAGACACAGGGGTTACGATCTATGGCTACACCTTC.

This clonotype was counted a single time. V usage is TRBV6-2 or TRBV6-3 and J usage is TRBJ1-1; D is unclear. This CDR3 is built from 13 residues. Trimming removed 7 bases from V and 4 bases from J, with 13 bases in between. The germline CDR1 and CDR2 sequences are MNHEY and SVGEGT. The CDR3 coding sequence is TGTGCCAGCACTCAGGAGTCACTCACTGAAGCTTTCTTT. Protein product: CASTQESLTEAFF.

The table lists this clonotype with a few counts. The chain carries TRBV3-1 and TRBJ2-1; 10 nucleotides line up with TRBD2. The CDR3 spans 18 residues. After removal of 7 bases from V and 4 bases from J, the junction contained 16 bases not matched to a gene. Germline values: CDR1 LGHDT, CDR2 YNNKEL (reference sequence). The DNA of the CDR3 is TGTGCCAGCACCTGGTCGAGCGGGAGGGCCCTCCTGTACAATGAGCAGTTCTTC. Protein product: CASTWSSGRALLYNEQFF.

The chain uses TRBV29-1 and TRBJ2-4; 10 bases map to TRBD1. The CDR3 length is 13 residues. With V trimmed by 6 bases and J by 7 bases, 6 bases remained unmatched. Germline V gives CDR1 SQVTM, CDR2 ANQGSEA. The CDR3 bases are TGCAGCGTAAGACAGGGGGCTGGGAACATTCAGTACTTC. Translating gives CSVRQGAGNIQYF. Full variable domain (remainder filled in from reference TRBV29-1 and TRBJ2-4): SAVISQKPSRDICQRGTSLTIQCQVDSQVTMMFWYRQQPGQSLTLIATANQGSEATYESGFVIDKFPISRPNLTFSTLTVSNMSPEDSSIYLCSVRQGAGNIQYFGAGTRLSVL.

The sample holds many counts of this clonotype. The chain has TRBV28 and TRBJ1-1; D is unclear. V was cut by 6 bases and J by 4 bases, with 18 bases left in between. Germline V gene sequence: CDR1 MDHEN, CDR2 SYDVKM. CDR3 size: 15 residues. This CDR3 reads CASSPRGGWGTEAFF. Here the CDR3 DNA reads TGTGCCAGCAGCCCCCGGGGAGGGTGGGGCACTGAAGCTTTCTTT. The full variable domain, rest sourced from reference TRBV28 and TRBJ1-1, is DVKVTQSSRYLVKRTGEKVFLECVQDMDHENMFWYRQDPGLGLRLIYFSYDVKMKEKGDIPEGYSVSREKKERFSLILESASTNQTSMYLCASSPRGGWGTEAFFGQGTRLTVV.

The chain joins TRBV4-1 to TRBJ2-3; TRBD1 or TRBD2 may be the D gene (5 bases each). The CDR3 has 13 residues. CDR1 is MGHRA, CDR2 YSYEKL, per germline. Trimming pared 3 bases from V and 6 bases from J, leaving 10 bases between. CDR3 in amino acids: CASSHRDPDTQYF. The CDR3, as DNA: TGCGCCAGCAGCCACAGGGACCCCGATACGCAGTATTTT.

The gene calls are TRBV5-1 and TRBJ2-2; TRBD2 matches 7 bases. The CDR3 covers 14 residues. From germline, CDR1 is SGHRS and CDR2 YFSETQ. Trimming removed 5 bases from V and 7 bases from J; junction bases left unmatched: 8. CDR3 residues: CASRFGLGDGELFF. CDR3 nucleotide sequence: TGCGCCAGCAGGTTCGGACTAGGAGACGGGGAGCTGTTTTTT.